Listed below are T cell receptor beta chains from one sample, sequenced in a study of radiotherapy plus CTLA-4 blockade in lung cancer. Sequencing used immunoSEQ multiplex PCR; TCRdb keeps in-frame clones, though not all of them. The sample comprises 89,000 or so clones, approximately 78% of which are singletons, and under 4% rests with the top ten. This material consisted of peripheral blood, taken from a patient treated with radiotherapy plus ipilimumab. Receptor source: a human donor with non-small cell lung cancer who had a partial response to radiotherapy plus ipilimumab. CDR3s include the opening cysteine and the closing phenylalanine or tryptophan. D genes are given only for firm matches. A clone size is listed for some rows: how often the clone was seen (once, few, many), or a class if it is expanded.

CDR3aa	CDR3nt	v_gene	j_gene	d_gene	abundance
CASRGQGDYGYTF	TGTGCCAGCAGGGGACAAGGGGACTATGGCTACACCTTC	TRBV6-1	TRBJ1-2	.	.
CASSAGTGDFNYGYTF	TGTGCCAGCAGTGCCGGGACAGGAGACTTTAACTATGGCTACACCTTC	TRBV11-2	TRBJ1-2	TRBD1	.
CASSSSSRELFF	TGTGCCAGCAGTTCCTCGTCTAGGGAGCTGTTTTTT	TRBV28	TRBJ2-2	.	.
CASSPRGLAGDTQYF	TGTGCCAGCAGCCCGAGAGGACTAGCGGGAGATACGCAGTATTTT	TRBV5-4	TRBJ2-3	TRBD2	.
CAWSEQREKLFF	TGTGCCTGGAGCGAGCAGAGGGAAAAACTGTTTTTT	TRBV30	TRBJ1-4	.	.
CASRSGTGAFYEQYF	TGTGCCAGCAGGTCGGGGACAGGGGCATTCTACGAGCAGTACTTC	TRBV6-5	TRBJ2-7	TRBD1	.
CASRDSKGLNQPQHF	TGTGCCAGCAGGGATTCAAAGGGGCTTAATCAGCCCCAGCATTTT	TRBV2	TRBJ1-5	.	once
CAISDGTSGITYEQYF	TGTGCCATCAGTGACGGGACTAGCGGGATCACCTACGAGCAGTACTTC	TRBV10-3	TRBJ2-7	TRBD2	.
CAWSVSYGELFF	TGTGCCTGGAGTGTATCTTACGGGGAGCTGTTTTTT	TRBV30	TRBJ2-2	.	once
CASSLQVGGTEAFF	TGTGCCAGCAGCTTACAGGTTGGGGGGACTGAAGCTTTCTTT	TRBV7-8	TRBJ1-1	.	once
CAWRAGTSGKTYEQYF	TGTGCCTGGAGAGCCGGGACTAGCGGGAAAACCTACGAGCAGTACTTC	TRBV30	TRBJ2-7	TRBD2	.
CASSFQGEGQPQHF	TGCGCCAGCAGCTTTCAGGGGGAAGGACAGCCCCAGCATTTT	TRBV5-1	TRBJ1-5	TRBD1	.
CASSPRLAGASEQFF	TGTGCCAGCAGCCCCCGTCTAGCGGGAGCTAGTGAGCAGTTCTTC	TRBV2	TRBJ2-1	TRBD2	few
CASSSRAGGSYEQYF	TGTGCCAGCAGCTCCCGGGCGGGAGGGTCCTACGAGCAGTACTTC	TRBV7-2	TRBJ2-7	TRBD2	.
CASSIDPGQGLVNEQFF	TGTGCCAGTAGTATAGATCCCGGACAGGGACTGGTCAATGAGCAGTTCTTC	TRBV19	TRBJ2-1	TRBD1	.
CASSSLGQSFHEQYF	TGTGCCAGCAGTTCCCTTGGACAGAGCTTCCACGAGCAGTACTTC	TRBV27	TRBJ2-7	.	once
CASSASGSFRGGQYF	TGTGCCAGCAGCGCTAGCGGGAGTTTTAGGGGGGGGCAGTACTTC	TRBV9	TRBJ2-7	TRBD2	.
CSVSGQGSNTEAFF	TGCAGCGTGAGCGGACAGGGGTCGAACACTGAAGCTTTCTTT	TRBV29-1	TRBJ1-1	TRBD1	.
CASSQGLAGVNEQFF	TGCGCCAGCAGCCAGGGACTAGCGGGAGTTAATGAGCAGTTCTTC	TRBV5-1	TRBJ2-1	TRBD2	.
CASRRPGVLSYEQYF	TGTGCCAGCAGAAGACCGGGAGTTCTCTCCTACGAGCAGTACTTC	TRBV27	TRBJ2-7	.	.
CASRNGQGDYTF	TGTGCCAGCAGGAATGGACAGGGGGACTACACCTTC	TRBV13	TRBJ1-2	TRBD1	.
CASSLDMTGNTIYF	TGTGCCAGCAGCTTAGACATGACTGGAAACACCATATATTTT	TRBV7-2	TRBJ1-3	.	.
CASSQGLIPSTDTQYF	TGCGCCAGCAGCCAAGGTCTAATCCCGAGCACAGATACGCAGTATTTT	TRBV4-1	TRBJ2-3	.	.
CASSPDRSSYNEQFF	TGTGCCAGCAGTCCGGACAGGAGCTCCTACAATGAGCAGTTCTTC	TRBV2	TRBJ2-1	TRBD1	.
CASNRLADTSTDTQYF	TGTGCCAGCAACAGACTAGCGGATACTAGCACAGATACGCAGTATTTT	TRBV9	TRBJ2-3	TRBD2	.
CAWSPYVQGNYGYTF	TGTGCCTGGAGTCCGTACGTCCAGGGGAACTATGGCTACACCTTC	TRBV30	TRBJ1-2	.	.
CASKTPGPGANVLTF	TGTGCCAGCAAAACCCCCGGTCCTGGGGCCAACGTCCTGACTTTC	TRBV6-5	TRBJ2-6	.	.
CASSLPDYTGELFF	TGTGCCAGCAGCTTACCCGACTACACCGGGGAGCTGTTTTTT	TRBV7-3	TRBJ2-2	.	.
CASSQGQGNEQFF	TGTGCCAGCAGCCAGGGACAGGGGAATGAGCAGTTCTTC	TRBV7-9	TRBJ2-1	TRBD1	.
CASSPPQGYGYTF	TGTGCCAGCAGCCCCCCGCAGGGGTACGGCTACACCTTC	TRBV6-5	TRBJ1-2	.	few
CASSEDRDNEQFF	TGTGCCAGCAGTGAGGACAGGGACAATGAGCAGTTCTTC	TRBV2	TRBJ2-1	TRBD1	.
CASSPSMGLEVGELFF	TGTGCCAGCAGCCCTTCCATGGGACTAGAGGTCGGGGAGCTGTTTTTT	TRBV9	TRBJ2-2	TRBD2	.
CASSVGGGRAAYEQYF	TGTGCCAGCAGCGTAGGGGGCGGGAGGGCCGCCTACGAGCAGTACTTC	TRBV9	TRBJ2-7	TRBD2	.
CASSLGLAGSYEQYF	TGTGCCAGCAGCTTGGGACTAGCGGGTTCTTACGAGCAGTACTTC	TRBV11-2	TRBJ2-7	TRBD2	.
CASSYVRVPGRETQYF	TGTGCCAGCAGCTACGTCAGGGTCCCCGGACGGGAGACCCAGTACTTC	TRBV6-5	TRBJ2-5	.	.
CASSIGRVLWSVTGANVLTF	TGTGCCAGTAGTATTGGCAGGGTCCTTTGGAGTGTAACTGGGGCCAACGTCCTGACTTTC	TRBV19	TRBJ2-6	.	.
CASSIRDRAYEQYF	TGTGCCAGCAGCATCCGGGACAGGGCCTACGAGCAGTACTTC	TRBV7-9	TRBJ2-7	TRBD1	.
CASKPGLAEETQYF	TGTGCCAGCAAGCCGGGACTAGCGGAAGAGACCCAGTACTTC	TRBV6-6	TRBJ2-5	TRBD2	.
CASSGTSGGYNEQFF	TGTGCCAGCAGCGGGACTAGCGGGGGGTACAATGAGCAGTTCTTC	TRBV7-3	TRBJ2-1	TRBD2	.
CASMVVAGGSEQYF	TGTGCCAGCATGGTGGTAGCGGGAGGCTCCGAGCAGTACTTC	TRBV2	TRBJ2-7	TRBD2	.
CASSPRRTGDEKLFF	TGTGCCAGCAGTCCAAGAAGGACAGGGGATGAAAAACTGTTTTTT	TRBV27	TRBJ1-4	TRBD1	.
CATSREDQGGLEAFF	TGTGCCACCAGCAGAGAGGACCAGGGGGGCCTTGAAGCTTTCTTT	TRBV15	TRBJ1-1	TRBD1	.
CASRQTGGEETQYF	TGTGCCAGCAGACAGACAGGGGGGGAGGAGACCCAGTACTTC	TRBV5-6	TRBJ2-5	TRBD1	.
CASSQQRSQRVEQFF	TGTGCCAGCAGCCAACAGAGGTCGCAGCGGGTTGAGCAGTTCTTC	TRBV14	TRBJ2-1	.	.